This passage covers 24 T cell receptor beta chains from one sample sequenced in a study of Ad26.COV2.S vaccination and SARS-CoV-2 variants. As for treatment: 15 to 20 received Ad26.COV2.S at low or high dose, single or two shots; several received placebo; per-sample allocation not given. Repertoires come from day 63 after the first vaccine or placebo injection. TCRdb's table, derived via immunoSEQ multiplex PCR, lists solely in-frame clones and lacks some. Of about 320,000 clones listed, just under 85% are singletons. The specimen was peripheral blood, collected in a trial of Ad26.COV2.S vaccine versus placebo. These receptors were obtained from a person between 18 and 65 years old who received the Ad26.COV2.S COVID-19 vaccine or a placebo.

This CDR3 is CASSFSRGAHNEKLFF. The DNA of the CDR3 is TGTGCCAGCAGTTTTAGCCGGGGAGCTCATAATGAAAAACTGTTTTTT. J is TRBJ1-4 and V is TRBV28, with D hard to call. The V gene's germline CDR1 is MDHEN and CDR2 SYDVKM. The CDR3 has 16 amino acids. V gave up 3 bases and J gave up 4 bases, with 15 bases separating them.

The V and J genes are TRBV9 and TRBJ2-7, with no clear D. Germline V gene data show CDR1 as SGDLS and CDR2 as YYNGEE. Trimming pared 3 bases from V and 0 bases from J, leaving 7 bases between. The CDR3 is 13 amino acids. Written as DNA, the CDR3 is TGTGCCAGCAGCGCCCCGTTCTCCTACGAGCAGTACTTC. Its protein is CASSAPFSYEQYF.

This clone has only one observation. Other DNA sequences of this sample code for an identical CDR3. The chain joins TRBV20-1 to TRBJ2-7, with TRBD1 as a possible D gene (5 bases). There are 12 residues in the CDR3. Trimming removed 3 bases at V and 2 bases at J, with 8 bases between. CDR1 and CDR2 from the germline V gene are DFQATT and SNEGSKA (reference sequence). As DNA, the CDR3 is TGCAGTGCTAGTCCAGGGACCTACGAGCAGTACTTC. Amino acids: CSASPGTYEQYF.

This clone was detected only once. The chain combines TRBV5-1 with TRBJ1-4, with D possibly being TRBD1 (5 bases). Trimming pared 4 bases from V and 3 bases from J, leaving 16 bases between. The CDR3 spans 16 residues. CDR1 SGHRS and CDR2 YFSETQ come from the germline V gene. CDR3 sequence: CASSPGPQGANEKLFF. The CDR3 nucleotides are TGCGCCAGCAGCCCGGGACCTCAGGGAGCTAATGAAAAACTGTTTTTT.

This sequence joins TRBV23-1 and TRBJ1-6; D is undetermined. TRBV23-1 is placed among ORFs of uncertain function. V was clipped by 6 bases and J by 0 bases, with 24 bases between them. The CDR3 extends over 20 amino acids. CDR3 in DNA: TGCGCCAGCAGCGACAAAAATCGATGCAAGGGCCTCTCCTATAATTCACCCCTCCACTTT. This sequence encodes CASSDKNRCKGLSYNSPLHF.

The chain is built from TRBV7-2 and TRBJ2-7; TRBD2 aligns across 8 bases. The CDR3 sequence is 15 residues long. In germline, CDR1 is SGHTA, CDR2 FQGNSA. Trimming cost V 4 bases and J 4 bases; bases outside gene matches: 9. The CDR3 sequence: CASSSRLAWNYEQYF. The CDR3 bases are TGTGCCAGCAGCTCACGACTAGCGTGGAATTACGAGCAGTACTTC.

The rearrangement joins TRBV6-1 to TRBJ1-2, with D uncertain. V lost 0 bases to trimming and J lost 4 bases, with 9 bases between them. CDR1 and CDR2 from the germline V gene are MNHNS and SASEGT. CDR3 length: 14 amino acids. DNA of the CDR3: TGTGCCAGCAGTGAAGCCCACAAGGGCTATGGCTACACCTTC. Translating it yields CASSEAHKGYGYTF.

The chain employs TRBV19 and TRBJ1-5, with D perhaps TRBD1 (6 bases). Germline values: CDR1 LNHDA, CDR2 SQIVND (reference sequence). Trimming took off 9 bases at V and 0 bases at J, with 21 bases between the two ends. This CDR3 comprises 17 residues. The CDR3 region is CASATPLRQVSNQPQHF. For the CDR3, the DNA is TGTGCCAGCGCTACACCCCTCAGACAGGTTAGCAATCAGCCCCAGCATTTT.

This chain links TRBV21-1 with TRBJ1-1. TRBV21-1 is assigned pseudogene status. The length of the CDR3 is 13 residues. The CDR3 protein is CAGLRTRDTEAFF. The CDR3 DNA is TGTGCCGGGTTAAGAACGAGAGACACTGAAGCTTTCTTT.

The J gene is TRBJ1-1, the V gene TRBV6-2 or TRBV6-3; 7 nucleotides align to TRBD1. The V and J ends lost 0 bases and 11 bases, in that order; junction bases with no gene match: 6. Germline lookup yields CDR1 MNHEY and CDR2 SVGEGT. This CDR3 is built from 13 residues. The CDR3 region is CASSYSYRGYAFF. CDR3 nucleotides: TGTGCCAGCAGTTACTCGTACAGGGGATACGCTTTCTTT.

CDR3 sequence (DNA): TGCGCCAGCAGCACCGCACGGGCAGGGACTGAAGCTTTCTTT. Translating gives CASSTARAGTEAFF. The chain uses TRBV5-1 and TRBJ1-1, with a possible D match to TRBD1 (5 bases). Trimming took off 4 bases at V and 5 bases at J, with 15 bases between the two ends. CDR3 length: 14 residues. Per germline, CDR1 SGHRS and CDR2 YFSETQ.

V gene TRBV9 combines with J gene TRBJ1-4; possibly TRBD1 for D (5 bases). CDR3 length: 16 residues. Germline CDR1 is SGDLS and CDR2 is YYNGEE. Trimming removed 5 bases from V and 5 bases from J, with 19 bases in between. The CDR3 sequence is CASSALGGGGNEKLFF. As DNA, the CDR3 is TGTGCCAGCAGTGCCCTGGGAGGCGGGGGGAATGAAAAACTGTTTTTT.

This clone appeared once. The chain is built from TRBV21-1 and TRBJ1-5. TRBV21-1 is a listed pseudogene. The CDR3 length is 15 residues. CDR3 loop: CASSKGRNGDQPQHF. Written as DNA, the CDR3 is TGTGCCAGCAGCAAAGGAAGGAACGGTGATCAGCCCCAGCATTTT.

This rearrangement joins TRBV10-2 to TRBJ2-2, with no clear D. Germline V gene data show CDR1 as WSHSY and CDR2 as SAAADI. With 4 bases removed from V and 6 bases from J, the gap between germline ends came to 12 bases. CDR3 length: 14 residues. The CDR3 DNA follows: TGCGCCAGCAGTGCCCAAATCGAAGCCGGGGAGCTGTTTTTT. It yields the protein CASSAQIEAGELFF.

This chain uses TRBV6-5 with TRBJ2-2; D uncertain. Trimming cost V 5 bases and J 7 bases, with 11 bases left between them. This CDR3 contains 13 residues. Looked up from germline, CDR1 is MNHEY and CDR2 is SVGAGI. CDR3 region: CASSPTQGGELFF. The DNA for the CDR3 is TGTGCCAGCAGTCCGACCCAAGGCGGGGAGCTGTTTTTT.

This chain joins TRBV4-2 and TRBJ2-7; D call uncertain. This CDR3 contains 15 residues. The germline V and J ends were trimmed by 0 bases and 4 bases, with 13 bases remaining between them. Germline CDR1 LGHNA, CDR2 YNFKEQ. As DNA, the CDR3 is TGTGCCAGCAGCCAAGAGGTTTGGGGTTCTTACGAGCAGTACTTC. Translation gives CASSQEVWGSYEQYF.

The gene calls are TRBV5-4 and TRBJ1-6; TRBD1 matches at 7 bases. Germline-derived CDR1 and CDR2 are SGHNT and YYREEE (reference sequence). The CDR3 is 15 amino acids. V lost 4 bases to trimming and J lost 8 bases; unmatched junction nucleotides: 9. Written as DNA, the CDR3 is TGTGCCAGCAGCAACCGGGACAGTGGCGATTCACCCCTCCACTTT. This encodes CASSNRDSGDSPLHF.

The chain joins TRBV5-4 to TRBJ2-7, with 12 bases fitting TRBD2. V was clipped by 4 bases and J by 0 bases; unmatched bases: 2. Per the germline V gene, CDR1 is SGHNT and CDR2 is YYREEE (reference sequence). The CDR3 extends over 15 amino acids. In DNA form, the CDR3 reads TGTGCCAGCAGCCAGACTAGCGGGAGCTCCTACGAGCAGTACTTC. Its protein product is CASSQTSGSSYEQYF.

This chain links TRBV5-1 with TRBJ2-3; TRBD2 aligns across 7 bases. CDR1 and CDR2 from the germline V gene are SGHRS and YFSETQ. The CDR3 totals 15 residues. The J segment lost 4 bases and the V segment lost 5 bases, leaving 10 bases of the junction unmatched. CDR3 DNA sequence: TGCGCCAGCAGTCCTCCGGGGGGTGGGGCAGATACGCAGTATTTT. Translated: CASSPPGGGADTQYF.

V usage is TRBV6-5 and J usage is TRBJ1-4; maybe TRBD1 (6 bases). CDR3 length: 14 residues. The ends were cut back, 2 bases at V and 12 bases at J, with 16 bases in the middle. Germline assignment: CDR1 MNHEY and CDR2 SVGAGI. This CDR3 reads CASSYSGGRKELFF. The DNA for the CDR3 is TGTGCCAGCAGTTACAGTGGGGGCCGTAAAGAACTGTTTTTT.

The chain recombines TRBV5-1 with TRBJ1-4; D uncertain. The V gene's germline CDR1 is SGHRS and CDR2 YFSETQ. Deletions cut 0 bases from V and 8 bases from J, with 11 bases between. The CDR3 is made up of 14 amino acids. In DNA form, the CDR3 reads TGCGCCAGCAGCTTGGGGGCCGCTGGGGAAAAACTGTTTTTT. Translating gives CASSLGAAGEKLFF.

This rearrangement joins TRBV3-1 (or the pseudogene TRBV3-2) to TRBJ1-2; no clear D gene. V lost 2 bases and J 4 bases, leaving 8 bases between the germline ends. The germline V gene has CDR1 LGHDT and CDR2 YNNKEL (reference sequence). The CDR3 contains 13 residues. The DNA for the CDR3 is TGTGCCAGCAGCCAAACGAGGTCCTATGGCTACACCTTC. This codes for CASSQTRSYGYTF.

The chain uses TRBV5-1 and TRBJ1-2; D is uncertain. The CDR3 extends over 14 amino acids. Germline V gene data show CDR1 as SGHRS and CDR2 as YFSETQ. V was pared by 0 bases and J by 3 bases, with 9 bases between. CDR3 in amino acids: CASSLGPADYGYTF. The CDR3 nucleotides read TGCGCCAGCAGCTTGGGACCGGCTGACTATGGCTACACCTTC.

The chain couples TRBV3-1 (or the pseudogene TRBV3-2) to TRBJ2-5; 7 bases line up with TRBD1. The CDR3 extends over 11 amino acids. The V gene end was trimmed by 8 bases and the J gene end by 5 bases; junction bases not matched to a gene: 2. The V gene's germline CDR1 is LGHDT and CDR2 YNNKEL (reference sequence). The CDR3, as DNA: TGTGCCAGCCCCAGGGGGGAGACCCAGTACTTC. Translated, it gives CASPRGETQYF.